Each of the 18 T cell receptor beta chains below was sequenced from the same sample in a study of cytomegalovirus exposure and HLA in healthy donors. The PCR was carried out with 60 Vbeta primers and 13 Jbeta primers. Produced via immunoSEQ multiplex PCR; TCRdb's table is partial and in-frame only. The sample lists roughly 100,000 clones, over 60% occurring once. The sequencing sample was made of PBMCs. These receptors were collected from a male donor in good health and CMV-seropositive.

The CDR3 DNA reads TGTGCCAGCAGCGTAGTAAGAGGAGGAAACACTGAAGCTTTCTTT. Protein sequence: CASSVVRGGNTEAFF. The rearrangement links TRBV9 to TRBJ1-1; D unresolved. From germline, CDR1 is SGDLS and CDR2 YYNGEE. The CDR3 totals 15 residues. The V end lost 0 bases, the J end lost 2 bases, and 11 bases lay between the germline ends.

The chain recombines TRBV29-1 with TRBJ2-3, with no clear D. Germline CDR1 SQVTM, CDR2 ANQGSEA. CDR3 length equals 12 residues. The V end lost 3 bases, the J end lost 1 base, and 5 bases lay between the germline ends. The CDR3 DNA follows: TGCAGCGTTGACGAGGGCACAGATACGCAGTATTTT. Encoded protein: CSVDEGTDTQYF.

This chain connects TRBV4-1 to TRBJ2-7; D gene ambiguous. Trimming left V 2 bases short and J 0 bases short, with 8 bases between. CDR3 length: 14 amino acids. CDR1 is MGHRA and CDR2 is YSYEKL in the germline V gene. CDR3: CASSQSTVSYEQYF. The CDR3 region has the DNA TGCGCCAGCAGCCAATCGACTGTCTCCTACGAGCAGTACTTC.

The chain is built from TRBV15 and TRBJ1-5, with 8 positions matching TRBD1. The trim removed 5 bases at V and 13 bases at J, leaving 10 bases unmatched. The CDR3 loop spans 13 amino acids. The germline CDR1 and CDR2 sequences are LNHNV and YYDKDF (reference sequence). CDR3 in amino acids: CATSAETGARQHF. The CDR3 coding sequence is TGTGCCACCAGCGCAGAGACAGGGGCCCGTCAGCATTTT.

The CDR3 loop reads CASGPGGGYNQPQHF. In DNA form, the CDR3 reads TGTGCTAGTGGTCCAGGTGGGGGGTACAATCAGCCCCAGCATTTT. The genes are TRBV12-5 and TRBJ1-5; D may be TRBD1 (5 bases). CDR3 length: 15 residues. Trimming took 5 bases from V and 3 from J, leaving 14 bases between them. The V gene's germline CDR1 is LGHNT and CDR2 FRNRAP.

This rearrangement joins TRBV6-5 to TRBJ2-3; 8 bases match TRBD1. V lost 7 bases and J lost 6; bases outside the gene matches: 6. The CDR3 runs 13 residues. Germline V lookup: CDR1 MNHEY, CDR2 SVGAGI. The CDR3: CASTEYRGDTQYF. The CDR3 DNA is TGTGCCAGCACCGAGTACAGGGGGGATACGCAGTATTTT.

CDR3 DNA: TGTGCCAGCACTCAGACAGGGGACGGTCAGCCCCAGCATTTT. It specifies CASTQTGDGQPQHF. The chain recombines TRBV28 with TRBJ1-5; 8 positions match TRBD1. This CDR3 spans 14 amino acids. The ends lost 7 bases at V and 6 bases at J; junction bases unmatched: 8. Germline CDR1 is MDHEN and CDR2 is SYDVKM.

This clone was counted only a few times. The chain carries TRBV5-1 and TRBJ2-5; unclear D gene. The CDR3 contains 11 residues. Between the trimmed V and J ends, which lost 3 bases and 5 bases, there was a span of 5 bases. Germline V gives CDR1 SGHRS, CDR2 YFSETQ. The CDR3 reads CASSSGETQYF. CDR3 nucleotide sequence: TGCGCCAGCAGCTCCGGGGAGACCCAGTACTTC.

This chain connects TRBV15 to TRBJ1-2, with D perhaps TRBD1 (5 bases). Germline loops: CDR1 LNHNV, CDR2 YYDKDF (reference sequence). V was clipped by 1 base and J by 8 bases, with 14 bases between them. This CDR3 has 14 amino acids. The CDR3 region is CATSRARTLVGYTF. For the CDR3, the DNA is TGTGCCACCAGCAGAGCTCGGACATTAGTAGGCTACACCTTC.

This clone has only a few counts. This chain connects TRBV7-3 to TRBJ2-3, with 7 nucleotides matching TRBD2. Trimming took 5 bases from V and 5 from J; bases not matched to a gene: 16. The CDR3 length is 17 residues. Germline V lookup: CDR1 SGHTA, CDR2 FQGTGA. The CDR3 region has the DNA TGTGCCAGCAGCACCGCCCCCCCTAGCGGAACGGGAGATACGCAGTATTTT. Its translation: CASSTAPPSGTGDTQYF.

DNA for the CDR3: TGCGCCAGCAGCTTGGCCTGGACTAGCGAGAGCTCCTACAATGAGCAGTTCTTC. It is translated as CASSLAWTSESSYNEQFF. The chain is built from TRBV5-1 and TRBJ2-1; 9 bases are a match to TRBD2. CDR1 SGHRS and CDR2 YFSETQ come from the germline V gene. Germline trimming cut 0 bases from V and 0 bases from J; bases unmatched to any gene: 7. The CDR3 is 18 residues long.

This clone was seen a single time. This chain links TRBV7-6 with TRBJ1-1; D ambiguous. Germline lookup yields CDR1 SGHVS and CDR2 FNYEAQ. Trimming took off 4 bases at V and 11 bases at J, with 14 bases between the two ends. This CDR3 comprises 12 residues. CDR3 region: CASSSAGGWAFF. CDR3 DNA: TGTGCCAGCAGCTCCGCGGGAGGGTGGGCTTTCTTT.

The V and J genes are TRBV18 and TRBJ2-1; no clear D. The CDR3 length is 14 residues. The V gene lost 2 bases and the J gene lost 9 bases, with 14 bases spanning the gap. Germline assignment: CDR1 KGHSH and CDR2 LQKENI. The CDR3 loop is CASSPSRGVGEQFF. The DNA of the CDR3 is TGTGCCAGCTCACCAAGTAGAGGTGTAGGTGAGCAGTTCTTC.

The table lists this clone with a few counts. This sequence joins TRBV4-2 and TRBJ2-7; TRBD2 matches at 10 bases. Germline values: CDR1 LGHNA, CDR2 YNFKEQ. This CDR3 is built from 17 residues. J was trimmed by 5 bases and V by 1 base; bases with no gene match: 11. The CDR3 DNA reads as TGTGCCAGCAGCCAAGTTAGTGATAGCGGGAGGTCCCACGAGCAGTACTTC. It is translated as CASSQVSDSGRSHEQYF.

This chain links TRBV5-4 with TRBJ2-3; 7 nucleotides align to TRBD1. The CDR3 has 16 amino acids. CDR1 and CDR2 from the germline V gene are SGHNT and YYREEE (reference sequence). V lost 4 bases, J lost 2 bases, and 10 bases stayed unmatched. CDR3 sequence reads: CASSAGTDPATDTQYF. The DNA for the CDR3 is TGTGCCAGCAGCGCAGGGACAGACCCTGCCACAGATACGCAGTATTTT.

The rearrangement uses TRBV7-2 and TRBJ1-1; D remains unclear. Germline V gene lookup returns CDR1 SGHTA and CDR2 FQGNSA. The CDR3 covers 15 residues. Trimming removed 1 base from V and 2 bases from J, with 11 bases in between. The DNA for the CDR3 is TGTGCCAGCAGCTTAGAGTGGTCACTAAACACTGAAGCTTTCTTT. This encodes CASSLEWSLNTEAFF.

The count of this clone is one. This chain uses TRBV6-5 with TRBJ2-2, with unresolved D. Trimming left V 7 bases short and J 7 bases short, with 19 bases between. Germline lookup yields CDR1 MNHEY and CDR2 SVGAGI. The length of the CDR3 is 15 residues. Here the CDR3 reads CASTYSTPRYGELFF. The CDR3 nucleotides are TGTGCCAGCACCTATTCTACTCCCCGGTACGGGGAGCTGTTTTTT.

This chain uses TRBV2 with TRBJ2-3; 7 nucleotides match TRBD2. This CDR3 has 15 amino acids. From germline, CDR1 is SNHLY and CDR2 FYNNEI. Trimming at V came to 0 bases and at J to 4 bases, leaving 4 bases not matched to a gene. The CDR3 sequence is CASSEAGGPADTQYF. CDR3 sequence (DNA): TGTGCCAGCAGTGAAGCGGGAGGGCCAGCAGATACGCAGTATTTT.